This TCR beta chain was recorded in a study of T cell repertoires in cytomegalovirus infection. A single record per CDR3 protein comes from TCRdb applying MiXCR to the reads. Of hundreds of thousands of distinct CDR3 sequences listed, about 33% are singletons. Findings and caveats of the study: HLA-C-restricted CMV clonotypes gave the most frequent clonotype in two of eight donors.

As regards this clonotype: Its antigen is undetermined.

This CDR3 region has 15 residues. V lost 0 bases to trimming and J lost 2 bases, with 11 bases between them. Looked up from germline, CDR1 is DFQATT and CDR2 is SNEGSKA (reference sequence). The specimen comprised cultured PBMCs, sampled from culture after CMV antigen stimulation. V gene TRBV20-1 combines with J gene TRBJ1-3; D is uncertain. This receptor was obtained from a human donor in good health (CMV status not recorded). Some clones in this sample may be carry-over from other donors' samples. The CDR3 DNA is TGCAGTGCTAGAGATCGTATGGGGACTGGAAACACCATATATTTT. Its translation is CSARDRMGTGNTIYF.